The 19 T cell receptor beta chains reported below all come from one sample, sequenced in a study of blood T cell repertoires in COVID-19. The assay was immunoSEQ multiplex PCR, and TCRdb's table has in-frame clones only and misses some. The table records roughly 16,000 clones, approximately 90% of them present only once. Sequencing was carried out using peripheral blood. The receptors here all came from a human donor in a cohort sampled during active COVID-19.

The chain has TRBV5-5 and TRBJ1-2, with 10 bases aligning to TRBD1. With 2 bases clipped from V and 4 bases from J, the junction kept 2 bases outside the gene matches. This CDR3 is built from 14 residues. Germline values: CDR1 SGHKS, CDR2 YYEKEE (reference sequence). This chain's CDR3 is CASSLGQGVYGYTF. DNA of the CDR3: TGTGCCAGCAGCTTAGGACAGGGGGTCTATGGCTACACCTTC.

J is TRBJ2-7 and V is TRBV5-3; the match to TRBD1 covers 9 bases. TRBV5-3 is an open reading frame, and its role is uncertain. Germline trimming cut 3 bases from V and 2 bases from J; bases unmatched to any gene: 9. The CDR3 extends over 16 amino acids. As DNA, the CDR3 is TGTGCCAGAAGCTCGATCCGGGACAGGGAGCCCTACGAGCAGTACTTC. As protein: CARSSIRDREPYEQYF.

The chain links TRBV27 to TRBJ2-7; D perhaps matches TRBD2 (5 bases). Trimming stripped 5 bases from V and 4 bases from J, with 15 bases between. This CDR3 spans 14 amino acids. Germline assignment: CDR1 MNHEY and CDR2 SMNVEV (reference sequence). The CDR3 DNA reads TGTGCCAGCAGTCCGCAGGAGGCTGGTTACGAGCAGTACTTC. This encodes CASSPQEAGYEQYF.

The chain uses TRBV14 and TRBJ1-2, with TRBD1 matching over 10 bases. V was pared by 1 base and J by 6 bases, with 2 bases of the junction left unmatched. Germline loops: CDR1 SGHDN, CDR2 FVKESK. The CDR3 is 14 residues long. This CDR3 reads CASSQGGTGDGYTF. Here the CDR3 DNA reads TGTGCCAGCAGCCAAGGGGGGACAGGGGATGGCTACACCTTC.

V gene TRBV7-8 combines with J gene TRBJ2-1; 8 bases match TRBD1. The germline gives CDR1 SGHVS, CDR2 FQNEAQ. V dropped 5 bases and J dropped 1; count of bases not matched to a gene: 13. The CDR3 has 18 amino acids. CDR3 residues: CASSPFLSGGKSYNEQFF. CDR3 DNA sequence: TGTGCCAGCAGCCCTTTCCTCTCAGGGGGCAAGTCCTACAATGAGCAGTTCTTC.

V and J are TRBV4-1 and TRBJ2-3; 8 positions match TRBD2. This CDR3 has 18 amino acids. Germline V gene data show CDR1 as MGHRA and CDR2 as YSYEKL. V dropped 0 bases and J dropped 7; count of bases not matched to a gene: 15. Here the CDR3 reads CASSQDSASGQIRYTQYF. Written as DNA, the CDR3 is TGCGCCAGCAGCCAAGATAGCGCTAGCGGGCAGATCAGATATACGCAGTATTTT.

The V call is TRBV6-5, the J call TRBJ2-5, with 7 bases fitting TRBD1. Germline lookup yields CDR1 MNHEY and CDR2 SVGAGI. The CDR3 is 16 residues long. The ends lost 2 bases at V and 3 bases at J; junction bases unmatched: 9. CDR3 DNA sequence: TGTGCCAGCAGTTACGTAGGGGGCGCCCGGGAAGAGACCCAGTACTTC. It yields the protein CASSYVGGAREETQYF.

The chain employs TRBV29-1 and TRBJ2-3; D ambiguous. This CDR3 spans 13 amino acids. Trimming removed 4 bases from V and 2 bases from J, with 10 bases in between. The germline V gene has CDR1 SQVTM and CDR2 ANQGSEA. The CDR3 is CSVVVPTTDTQYF. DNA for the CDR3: TGCAGCGTTGTAGTCCCTACCACAGATACGCAGTATTTT.

CDR3 sequence reads: CATSDSGTAFDNEQFF. The CDR3 coding sequence is TGTGCCACCAGTGATTCCGGGACAGCGTTCGACAATGAGCAGTTCTTC. The rearrangement joins TRBV24-1 to TRBJ2-1; TRBD1 agrees at 7 bases. Germline CDR1 and CDR2: KGHDR and SFDVKD. CDR3 size: 16 residues. The junction had 8 bases not matched to a gene; V was cut back by 2 bases and J by 5 bases.

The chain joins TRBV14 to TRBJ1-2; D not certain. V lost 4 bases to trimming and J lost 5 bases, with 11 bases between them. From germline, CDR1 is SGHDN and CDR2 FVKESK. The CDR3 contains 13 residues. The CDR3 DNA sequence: TGTGCCAGCAGCCCCCCGGACTCTTATGGCTACACCTTC. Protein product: CASSPPDSYGYTF. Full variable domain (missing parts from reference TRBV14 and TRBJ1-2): EAGVTQFPSHSVIEKGQTVTLRCDPISGHDNLYWYRRVMGKEIKFLLHFVKESKQDESGMPNNRFLAERTGGTYSTLKVQPAELEDSGVYFCASSPPDSYGYTFGSGTRLTVV.

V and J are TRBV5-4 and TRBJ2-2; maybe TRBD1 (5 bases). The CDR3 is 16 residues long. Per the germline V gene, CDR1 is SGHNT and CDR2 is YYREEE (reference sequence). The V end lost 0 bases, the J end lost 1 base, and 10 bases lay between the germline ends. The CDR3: CASSLAMGQNTGELFF. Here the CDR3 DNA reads TGTGCCAGCAGCTTGGCCATGGGGCAGAACACCGGGGAGCTGTTTTTT.

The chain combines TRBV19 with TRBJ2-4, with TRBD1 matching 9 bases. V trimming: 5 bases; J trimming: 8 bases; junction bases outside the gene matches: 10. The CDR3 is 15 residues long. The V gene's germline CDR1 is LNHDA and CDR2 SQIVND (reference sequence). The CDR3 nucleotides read TGTGCCAGTAGTCCCCGGACAGGGGTCAGGGACATTCAGTACTTC. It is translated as CASSPRTGVRDIQYF.

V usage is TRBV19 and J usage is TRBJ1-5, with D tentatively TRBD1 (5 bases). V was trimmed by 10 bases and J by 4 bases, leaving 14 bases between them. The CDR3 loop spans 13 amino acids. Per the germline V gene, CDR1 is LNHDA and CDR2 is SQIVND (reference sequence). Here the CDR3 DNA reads TGTGCCACCCTCCCCGGGGGGAATCAGCCCCAGCATTTT. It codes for CATLPGGNQPQHF.

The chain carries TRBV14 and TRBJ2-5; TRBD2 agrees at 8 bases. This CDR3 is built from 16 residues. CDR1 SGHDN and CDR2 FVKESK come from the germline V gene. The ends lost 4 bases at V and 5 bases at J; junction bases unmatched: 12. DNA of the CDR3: TGTGCCAGCAGCCGGCTTCGGGGGGGGAAGGTGGAGACCCAGTACTTC. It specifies CASSRLRGGKVETQYF.

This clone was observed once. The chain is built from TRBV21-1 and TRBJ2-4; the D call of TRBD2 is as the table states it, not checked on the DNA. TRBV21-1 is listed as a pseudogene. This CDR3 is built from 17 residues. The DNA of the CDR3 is TGTGCCAGCAGCATTCTTTTGCGAGGGCTAGCCAAAAACATTCAGTACTTC. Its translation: CASSILLRGLAKNIQYF.

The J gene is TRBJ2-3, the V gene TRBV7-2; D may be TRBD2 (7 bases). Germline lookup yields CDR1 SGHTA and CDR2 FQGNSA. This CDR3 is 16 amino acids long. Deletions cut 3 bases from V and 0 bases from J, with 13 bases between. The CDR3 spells CASSFDGGPSTDTQYF. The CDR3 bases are TGTGCCAGCAGCTTTGACGGGGGGCCCAGCACAGATACGCAGTATTTT.

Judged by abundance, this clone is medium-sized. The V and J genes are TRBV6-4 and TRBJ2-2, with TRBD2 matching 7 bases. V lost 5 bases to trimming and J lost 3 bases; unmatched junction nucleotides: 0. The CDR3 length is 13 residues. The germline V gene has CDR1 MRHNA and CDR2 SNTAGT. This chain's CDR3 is CASSSGDTGELFF. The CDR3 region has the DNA TGTGCCAGCAGTAGCGGGGACACCGGGGAGCTGTTTTTT.

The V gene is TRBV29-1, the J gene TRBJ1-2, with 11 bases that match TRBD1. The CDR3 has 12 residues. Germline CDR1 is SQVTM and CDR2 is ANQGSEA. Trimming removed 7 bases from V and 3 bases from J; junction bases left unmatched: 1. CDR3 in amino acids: CSAGQGDYGYTF. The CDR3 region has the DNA TGCAGCGCGGGACAGGGGGACTATGGCTACACCTTC.

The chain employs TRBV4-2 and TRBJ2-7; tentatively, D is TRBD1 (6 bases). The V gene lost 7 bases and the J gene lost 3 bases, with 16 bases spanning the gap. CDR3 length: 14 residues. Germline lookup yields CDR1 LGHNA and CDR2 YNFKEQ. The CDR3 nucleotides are TGTGCCAGCAACGACCCGACAGGCGTCTACGAGCAGTACTTC. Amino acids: CASNDPTGVYEQYF.